The 27 T cell receptor beta chains below come from one sample, sequenced in a study of response to subunit inactivated influenza vaccine. MiXCR was run by TCRdb on the RT-PCR reads, yielding one entry per CDR3 protein. The sample holds about 650,000 distinct CDR3 sequences, about a sixth seen once. Source: PBMCs from blood, taken about 13 days after vaccination. Receptors were obtained from a man aged 50 to 59 who received an inactivated influenza vaccine.

This clonotype showed up just a few times. The rearrangement links TRBV11-2 to TRBJ2-1; 9 bases map to TRBD2. With V trimmed by 2 bases and J by 0 bases, 11 bases remained unmatched. The CDR3 is made up of 19 amino acids. Germline values: CDR1 SGHAT, CDR2 FQNNGV. CDR3 region: CASSLSLAGGRSSYNEQFF. CDR3 bases: TGTGCCAGCAGCTTAAGTCTTGCGGGAGGGCGAAGCTCCTACAATGAGCAGTTCTTC. Together with reference TRBV11-2 and TRBJ2-1, the CDR3 gives the full variable domain: EAGVAQSPRYKIIEKRQSVAFWCNPISGHATLYWYQQILGQGPKLLIQFQNNGVVDDSQLPKDRFSAERLKGVDSTLKIQPAKLEDSAVYLCASSLSLAGGRSSYNEQFFGPGTRLTVL.

This rearrangement joins TRBV20-1 to TRBJ2-1, with TRBD1 matching over 9 bases. V dropped 5 bases and J dropped 0; count of bases not matched to a gene: 5. The CDR3 runs to 15 residues. Germline CDR1 is DFQATT and CDR2 is SNEGSKA (reference sequence). CDR3 amino acids: CSALGTGSSYNEQFF. Here the CDR3 DNA reads TGCAGTGCTTTAGGGACAGGGAGCTCCTACAATGAGCAGTTCTTC.

In this sample, this clonotype turned up a few times. J is TRBJ2-7 and V is TRBV7-2, with 7 bases matching TRBD1. Per germline, CDR1 SGHTA and CDR2 FQGNSA. After removal of 1 base from V and 5 bases from J, the junction contained 11 bases not matched to a gene. This CDR3 is built from 16 residues. The chain's CDR3 is CASSLVEGTQGNEQYF. The CDR3 DNA reads TGTGCCAGCAGCTTAGTCGAGGGTACACAGGGGAACGAGCAGTACTTC.

V is TRBV6-2 or TRBV6-3 and J is TRBJ2-7; TRBD2 might be the D (6 bases). The V and J ends lost 5 bases and 5 bases respectively, with 13 bases between them. The CDR3 sequence is 13 residues long. Per the germline V gene, CDR1 is MNHEY and CDR2 is SVGEGT. CDR3 loop: CASSKRVRDEQYF. CDR3 nucleotide sequence: TGTGCCAGCAGTAAGCGGGTTCGCGACGAGCAGTACTTC.

This clonotype was picked up many times. This chain joins TRBV5-1 and TRBJ2-1; TRBD2 matches at 14 bases. V was clipped by 4 bases and J by 7 bases; unmatched bases: 13. The germline CDR1 and CDR2 sequences are SGHRS and YFSETQ. The CDR3 is made up of 18 amino acids. CDR3 nucleotides: TGCGCCAGCAGCCCCGGGACTAGCGGGAGTTTGAGGGTTAATGAGCAGTTCTTC. It yields the protein CASSPGTSGSLRVNEQFF.

Many counts were recorded for this clonotype. The chain combines TRBV7-9 with TRBJ2-7; D is perhaps TRBD1 (5 bases). V shed 1 base and J shed 4 bases, with 14 bases lying between them. The CDR3 sequence is 15 residues long. CDR1 and CDR2 from the germline V gene are SEHNR and FQNEAQ (reference sequence). The CDR3 spells CASSLDGPDSYEQYF. The CDR3 DNA sequence: TGTGCCAGCAGCTTAGATGGACCTGACAGTTACGAGCAGTACTTC.

The chain has TRBV12-3 or TRBV12-4 and TRBJ2-7; D gene ambiguous. Between the trimmed V and J ends, which lost 6 bases and 7 bases, there was a span of 16 bases. The CDR3 extends over 13 amino acids. CDR3 sequence reads: CASSPDNVGEQYF. The CDR3 DNA reads TGTGCCAGCAGCCCTGATAATGTCGGTGAGCAGTACTTC.

This clonotype was detected only a few times. J is TRBJ2-1 and V is TRBV6-5; D unclear. V lost 0 bases, J lost 5 bases, and 8 bases lay in between. The V gene's germline CDR1 is MNHEY and CDR2 SVGAGI. The CDR3 covers 14 residues. CDR3 in DNA: TGTGCCAGCAGTTACTCCCTGGGCCACAATGAGCAGTTCTTC. It yields the protein CASSYSLGHNEQFF.

The chain links TRBV25-1 to TRBJ1-1; D remains ambiguous. Trimming took off 6 bases at V and 1 base at J, with 12 bases between the two ends. This CDR3 is built from 14 residues. Germline V gives CDR1 MGHDK, CDR2 SYGVNS. The CDR3 loop is CASSSNRKNTEAFF. CDR3 coding DNA: TGTGCCAGCAGCTCTAACAGAAAGAACACTGAAGCTTTCTTT.

The gene calls are TRBV7-6 and TRBJ1-6, with D hard to call. This CDR3 spans 13 amino acids. The ends were cut back, 1 base at V and 14 bases at J, with 12 bases in the middle. In germline, CDR1 is SGHVS, CDR2 FNYEAQ. This chain's CDR3 is CASSLEGGPTLHF. CDR3 DNA sequence: TGTGCCAGCAGCTTAGAAGGAGGTCCAACCCTCCACTTT.

This clonotype was counted only a few times. The rearrangement uses TRBV7-2 and TRBJ2-5; 9 nucleotides align to TRBD2. Germline-derived CDR1 and CDR2 are SGHTA and FQGNSA. With 1 base clipped from V and 5 bases from J, the junction kept 5 bases outside the gene matches. The CDR3 loop spans 15 amino acids. The CDR3 DNA is TGTGCCAGCAGCTTAGATGCGGGGGGGCAGGAGACCCAGTACTTC. Encoded protein: CASSLDAGGQETQYF.

This clonotype was counted between two and nine times. In DNA, the CDR3 is TGTGCCAGCAGCTTCGGCCATGCGAACACCGGGGAGCTGTTTTTT. Encoded protein: CASSFGHANTGELFF. The V and J genes are TRBV5-5 and TRBJ2-2; D gene uncertain. Per the germline V gene, CDR1 is SGHKS and CDR2 is YYEKEE (reference sequence). This CDR3 is 15 amino acids long. V lost 2 bases and J lost 0, with 8 bases in between.

This clonotype was detected a few times. V gene TRBV4-1 combines with J gene TRBJ2-2, with D unclear. Germline V CDR1 and CDR2: MGHRA, YSYEKL. Trimming pared 2 bases from V and 2 bases from J, leaving 9 bases between. This CDR3 is 15 amino acids long. CDR3 amino acids: CASSQPGRNTGELFF. DNA of the CDR3: TGCGCCAGCAGCCAACCTGGCAGAAACACCGGGGAGCTGTTTTTT.

This clonotype was seen a few times. The CDR3 DNA reads as TGCAGTGCTAGAAGGGCTAGCGTCGGCGAGCAGTACTTC. Its protein is CSARRASVGEQYF. The genes are TRBV20-1 and TRBJ2-7; a weak D match, TRBD2 (6 bases). This CDR3 has 13 amino acids. Germline CDR1 DFQATT, CDR2 SNEGSKA (reference sequence). The ends were cut back, 2 bases at V and 6 bases at J, with 14 bases in the middle.

The sample holds a few counts of this clonotype. This rearrangement joins TRBV29-1 to TRBJ1-3; D remains unclear. Germline V gives CDR1 SQVTM, CDR2 ANQGSEA. The CDR3 totals 12 residues. Trimming took 1 base from V and 0 from J, leaving 1 base between them. CDR3 amino acids: CSVEGSGNTIYF. In nucleotides, the CDR3 is TGCAGCGTTGAAGGCTCTGGAAACACCATATATTTT.

The V call is TRBV7-9, the J call TRBJ1-5, with D unresolved. V shed 1 base and J shed 6 bases, with 4 bases lying between them. Germline CDR1 SEHNR, CDR2 FQNEAQ (reference sequence). There are 12 residues in the CDR3. CDR3: CASSLGAQPQHF. The CDR3 nucleotides are TGTGCCAGCAGCTTAGGAGCTCAGCCCCAGCATTTT.

This clonotype came up a few times. This chain joins TRBV7-2 and TRBJ2-3; a possible D gene is TRBD2 (6 bases). Between the trimmed V and J ends, which lost 1 base and 4 bases, there was a span of 9 bases. The germline V gene encodes CDR1 SGHTA and CDR2 FQGNSA. This CDR3 region has 14 residues. The CDR3 nucleotides are TGTGCCAGCAGCTTAGACGGGAGAGCAGATACGCAGTATTTT. As protein: CASSLDGRADTQYF. The full variable domain, with the rest looked up from reference TRBV7-2 and TRBJ2-3, is GAGVSQSPSNKVTEKGKDVELRCDPISGHTALYWYRQSLGQGLEFLIYFQGNSAPDKSGLPSDRFSAERTGGSVSTLTIQRTQQEDSAVYLCASSLDGRADTQYFGPGTRLTVL.

This clonotype has only a few counts. The V and J genes are TRBV7-2 and TRBJ2-1; TRBD1 agrees at 8 bases. The V and J ends lost 5 bases and 9 bases, in that order; junction bases with no gene match: 15. CDR3 length: 16 residues. Germline CDR1 reads SGHTA; CDR2 reads FQGNSA. In DNA form, the CDR3 reads TGTGCCAGCAGCCCAGCCCCGGGCAGGGGGCGCGCTGAGCAGTTCTTC. It yields the protein CASSPAPGRGRAEQFF.

V gene TRBV28 combines with J gene TRBJ1-4; D unclear. CDR1 is MDHEN and CDR2 is SYDVKM in the germline V gene. CDR3 length: 16 amino acids. The V gene lost 2 bases and the J gene lost 3 bases, with 13 bases spanning the gap. The CDR3 protein is CASSLVQLTANEKLFF. The CDR3 DNA sequence: TGTGCCAGCAGTTTAGTTCAGCTCACCGCTAATGAAAAACTGTTTTTT.

The chain carries TRBV29-1 and TRBJ1-5; possibly TRBD1 for D (5 bases). Trimming took 6 bases from V and 7 from J, leaving 16 bases between them. The CDR3 is made up of 13 amino acids. The germline CDR1 and CDR2 sequences are SQVTM and ANQGSEA. The CDR3 sequence is CSVAGATGQPQHF. CDR3 nucleotide sequence: TGCAGCGTCGCCGGGGCCACCGGGCAGCCCCAGCATTTT.

This clonotype was seen only a few times. The chain links TRBV12-3 or TRBV12-4 to TRBJ2-7; D is possibly TRBD1 or TRBD2 (5 bases each). The CDR3 has 13 amino acids. The V gene lost 5 bases and the J gene lost 6 bases, with 14 bases spanning the gap. The CDR3 DNA reads TGTGCCAGCAGTAGGGCAGAGGGGAGCGAGCAGTACTTC. As protein: CASSRAEGSEQYF.

This sequence joins TRBV27 and TRBJ2-5, with D possibly being TRBD1 (5 bases). This CDR3 is 14 amino acids long. Germline-derived CDR1 and CDR2 are MNHEY and SMNVEV (reference sequence). Trimming cost V 2 bases and J 4 bases, with 11 bases left between them. The CDR3 nucleotides read TGTGCCAGCAGTTTAACCTCCAGGGTAGAGACCCAGTACTTC. Its translation: CASSLTSRVETQYF.

The CDR3 sequence is CASSLEGGSFTDTQYF. CDR3 bases: TGCGCCAGCAGCTTGGAGGGCGGGAGTTTCACAGATACGCAGTATTTT. The gene calls are TRBV5-1 and TRBJ2-3; 7 bases align to TRBD2. The length of the CDR3 is 16 residues. V lost 0 bases to trimming and J lost 2 bases; unmatched junction nucleotides: 6. The germline V gene encodes CDR1 SGHRS and CDR2 YFSETQ.

This clonotype has just one count. The chain carries TRBV28 and TRBJ2-7; D not resolved. Trimming took off 5 bases at V and 6 bases at J, with 8 bases between the two ends. This CDR3 contains 11 residues. Germline V gene sequence: CDR1 MDHEN, CDR2 SYDVKM. CDR3 nucleotides: TGTGCCAGCAGTCCCCGGTGCGAGCAGTACTTC. As protein: CASSPRCEQYF. Drawing the rest from reference TRBV28 and TRBJ2-7, the complete variable domain is DVKVTQSSRYLVKRTGEKVFLECVQDMDHENMFWYRQDPGLGLRLIYFSYDVKMKEKGDIPEGYSVSREKKERFSLILESASTNQTSMYLCASSPRCEQYFGPGTRLTVT.

This clonotype turned up a few times. This chain uses TRBV20-1 with TRBJ1-5, with unresolved D. There are 15 residues in the CDR3. Germline CDR1 DFQATT, CDR2 SNEGSKA (reference sequence). Trimming removed 3 bases from V and 0 bases from J, with 12 bases in between. The CDR3 nucleotides are TGCAGTGCTAGTAGGACGTCAGATAGCAATCAGCCCCAGCATTTT. Protein product: CSASRTSDSNQPQHF.

The chain has TRBV6-1 and TRBJ1-5; D uncertain. Germline CDR1 MNHNS, CDR2 SASEGT. The CDR3 spans 14 residues. The V gene lost 6 bases and the J gene lost 6 bases, with 15 bases spanning the gap. CDR3 sequence (DNA): TGTGCCAGCAGCCCCCTGTTTGGCCCTCAGCCCCAGCATTTT. Translation gives CASSPLFGPQPQHF.

This clonotype was seen at least ten times. This chain uses TRBV12-3 or TRBV12-4 with TRBJ2-5; either TRBD1 or TRBD2 may supply D (6 bases each). The CDR3 runs 14 residues. Trimming left V 7 bases short and J 5 bases short, with 17 bases between. The CDR3 bases are TGTGCCAGCACCCACCAAGGGGGGCCGGAGACCCAGTACTTC. Residues: CASTHQGGPETQYF.